What follows describes a single T cell receptor (beta chain). Its antigen is undetermined. Healthy bone marrow donors formed the donor group. The data were taken from a study of cytomegalovirus exposure and HLA in healthy donors. Whole-study context: Previous work identified roughly 110 million unique TCR beta sequences from around 170 million T cells.

Primers included in the PCR were 60 Vbeta and 13 Jbeta primers. Produced via immunoSEQ multiplex PCR; TCRdb's table is partial and in-frame only. Of fewer than 200,000 clones listed, 70% to 90% are singletons. Regarding the study as a whole: TCR beta chain V- and J-gene trimming was linked, in a later analysis, to a missense variant in DCLRE1C. As was reported, the classifier diagnosed cytomegalovirus status with high specificity and sensitivity.

The germline CDR1 and CDR2 sequences are SGHVS and FQNEAQ. This CDR3 is built from 14 residues. Trimming cost V 2 bases and J 8 bases; bases outside gene matches: 3. This receptor was identified in a man younger than 35 in good health and CMV-seropositive. The sequenced sample consisted of PBMCs. The V call is TRBV7-8, the J call TRBJ2-1; 10 nucleotides agree with TRBD2. The CDR3 region has the DNA TGTGCCAGCAGCTTAACTAGCGGGGAGTATGAGCAGTTCTTC. Translating it yields CASSLTSGEYEQFF.